This T cell receptor beta chain was retrieved from a study of blood T cells in healthy people across ages. Germline V gives CDR1 MNHNY, CDR2 SVGAGI (reference sequence). This CDR3 has 14 residues. Between the trimmed V and J ends, which lost 2 bases and 0 bases, there was a span of 8 bases. Using a J-beta primer mix together with a sample-barcoded 5' primer, a second PCR was run for roughly 7 to 12 cycles. From the 5' RACE reads, TCRdb called clonotypes with MiXCR, one entry per CDR3 protein. This table has 750,000 to 850,000 distinct CDR3 sequences, approximately 25% appearing once. Isolation of PBMCs gave at least 6.5 million cells per sample. This clonotype has a handful of counts. These data were also filed under a second study, of T cells of mothers and their children. That report adds: The analysis detected no persistent microchimeric T cell clones.

The chain joins TRBV6-6 to TRBJ2-7; the D gene could be TRBD1 or TRBD2 (5 bases each). The clonotype originates from a boy between 10 and 17 years old in good health. Sequenced input: blood. This chain's CDR3 is CASSYEGPSYEQYF. The CDR3 bases are TGTGCCAGCAGTTACGAGGGGCCCTCCTACGAGCAGTACTTC.